This T cell receptor (beta chain) is drawn from a study of control samples from healthy donors and cancer patients. Generated by immunoSEQ multiplex PCR, the TCRdb table keeps only in-frame clones and is missing some. The sample shows about 150,000 clones, 88% of them seen only once. The germline V gene has CDR1 SEHNR and CDR2 FQNEAQ (reference sequence). The CDR3 loop spans 14 amino acids. V was trimmed by 5 bases and J by 2 bases, leaving 12 bases between them. The chain carries TRBV7-9 and TRBJ2-5; D perhaps matches TRBD1 (6 bases). The sequence was collected from a man aged 18-30 years in good health. The specimen was blood. This CDR3 is CASSKWTAQETQYF. CDR3 DNA: TGTGCCAGCAGCAAATGGACAGCTCAAGAGACCCAGTACTTC.